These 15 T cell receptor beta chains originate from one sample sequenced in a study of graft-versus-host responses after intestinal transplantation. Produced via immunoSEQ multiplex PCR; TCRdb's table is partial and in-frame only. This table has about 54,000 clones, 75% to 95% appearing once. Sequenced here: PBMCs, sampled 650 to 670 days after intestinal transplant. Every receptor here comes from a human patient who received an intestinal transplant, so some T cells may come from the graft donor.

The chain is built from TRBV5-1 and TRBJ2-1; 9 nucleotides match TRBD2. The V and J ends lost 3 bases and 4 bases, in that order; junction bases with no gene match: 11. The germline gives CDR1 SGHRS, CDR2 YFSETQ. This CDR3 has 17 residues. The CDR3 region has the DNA TGCGCCAGCAGCTCCCGTCGTCGGCTAGCGGGGTACAATGAGCAGTTCTTC. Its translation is CASSSRRRLAGYNEQFF. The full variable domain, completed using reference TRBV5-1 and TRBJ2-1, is KAGVTQTPRYLIKTRGQQVTLSCSPISGHRSVSWYQQTPGQGLQFLFEYFSETQRNKGNFPGRFSGRQFSNSRSEMNVSTLELGDSALYLCASSSRRRLAGYNEQFFGPGTRLTVL.

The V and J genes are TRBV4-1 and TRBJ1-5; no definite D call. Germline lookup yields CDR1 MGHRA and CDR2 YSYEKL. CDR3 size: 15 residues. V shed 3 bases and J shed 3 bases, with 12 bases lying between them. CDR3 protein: CASSQGSRFNQPQHF. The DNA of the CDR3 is TGCGCCAGCAGCCAGGGGTCCCGGTTCAATCAGCCCCAGCATTTT.

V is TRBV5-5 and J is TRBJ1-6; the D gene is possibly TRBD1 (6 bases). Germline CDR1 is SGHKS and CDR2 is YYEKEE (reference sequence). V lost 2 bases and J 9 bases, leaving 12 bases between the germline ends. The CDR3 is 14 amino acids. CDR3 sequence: CASSFQGSTSPLHF. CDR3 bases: TGTGCCAGCAGCTTTCAGGGGAGTACTTCACCCCTCCACTTT.

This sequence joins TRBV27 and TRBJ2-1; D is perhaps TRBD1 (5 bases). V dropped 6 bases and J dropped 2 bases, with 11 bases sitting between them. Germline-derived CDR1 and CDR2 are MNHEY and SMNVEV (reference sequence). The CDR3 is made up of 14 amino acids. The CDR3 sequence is CASRPGSPYNEQFF. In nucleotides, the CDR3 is TGTGCCAGCAGACCAGGGTCTCCCTACAATGAGCAGTTCTTC.

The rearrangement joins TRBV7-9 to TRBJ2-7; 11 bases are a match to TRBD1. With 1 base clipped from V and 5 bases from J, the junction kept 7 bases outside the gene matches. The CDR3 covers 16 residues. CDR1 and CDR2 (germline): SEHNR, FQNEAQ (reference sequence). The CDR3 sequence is CASSLVGTGGRNEQYF. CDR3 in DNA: TGTGCCAGCAGCTTAGTGGGGACAGGGGGAAGAAACGAGCAGTACTTC.

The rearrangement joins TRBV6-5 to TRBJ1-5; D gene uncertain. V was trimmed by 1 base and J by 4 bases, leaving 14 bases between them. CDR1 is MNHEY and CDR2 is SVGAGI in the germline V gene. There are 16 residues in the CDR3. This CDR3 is CASSYFSVVLNQPQHF. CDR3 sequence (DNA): TGTGCCAGCAGTTACTTCAGTGTGGTCCTAAATCAGCCCCAGCATTTT.

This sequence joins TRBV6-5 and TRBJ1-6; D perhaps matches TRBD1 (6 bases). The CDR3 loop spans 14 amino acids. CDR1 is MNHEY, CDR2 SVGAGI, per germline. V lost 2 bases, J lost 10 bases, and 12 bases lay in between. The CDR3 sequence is CASSYATQGSPLHF. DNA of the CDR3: TGTGCCAGCAGTTACGCCACACAGGGATCACCCCTCCACTTT.

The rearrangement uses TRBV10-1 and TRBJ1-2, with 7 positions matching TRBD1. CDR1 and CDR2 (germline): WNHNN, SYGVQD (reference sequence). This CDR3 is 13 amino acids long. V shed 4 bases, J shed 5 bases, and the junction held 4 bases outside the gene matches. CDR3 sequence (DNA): TGCGCCAGCAGTGGGGCCAGGGGGTATGGCTACACCTTC. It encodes CASSGARGYGYTF.

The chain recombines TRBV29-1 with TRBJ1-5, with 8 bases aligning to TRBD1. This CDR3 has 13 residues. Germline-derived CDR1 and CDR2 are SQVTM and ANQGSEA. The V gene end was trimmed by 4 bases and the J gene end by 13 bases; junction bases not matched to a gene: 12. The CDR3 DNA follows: TGCAGCGTTGGTTGGTACAGGGGGATGCCTCAGCATTTT. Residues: CSVGWYRGMPQHF.

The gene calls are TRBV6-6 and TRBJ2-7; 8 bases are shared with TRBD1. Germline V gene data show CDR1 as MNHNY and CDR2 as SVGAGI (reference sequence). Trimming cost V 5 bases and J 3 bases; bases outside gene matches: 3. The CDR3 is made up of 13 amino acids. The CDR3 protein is CASSRQGSYEQYF. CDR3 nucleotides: TGTGCCAGCAGTCGACAGGGGAGCTACGAGCAGTACTTC.

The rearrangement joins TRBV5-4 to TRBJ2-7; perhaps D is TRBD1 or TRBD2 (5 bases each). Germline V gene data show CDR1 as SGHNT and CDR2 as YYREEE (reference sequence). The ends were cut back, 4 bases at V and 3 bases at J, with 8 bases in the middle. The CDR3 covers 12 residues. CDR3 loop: CASSGTGYEQYF. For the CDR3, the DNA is TGTGCCAGCAGCGGGACGGGCTACGAGCAGTACTTC.

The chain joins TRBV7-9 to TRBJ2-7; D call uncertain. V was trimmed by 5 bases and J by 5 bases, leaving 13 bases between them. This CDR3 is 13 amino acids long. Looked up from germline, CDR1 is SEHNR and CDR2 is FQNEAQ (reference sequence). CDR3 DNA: TGTGCCAGCAGCACTGCGGCCCGGGACGAGCAGTACTTC. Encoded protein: CASSTAARDEQYF.

The CDR3 DNA sequence: TGTGCCAGCAGCCCTACCGGGACAGGGGGGTCAAGTGTCTATGGCTACACCTTC. Translated: CASSPTGTGGSSVYGYTF. The rearrangement uses TRBV7-9 and TRBJ1-2; 11 bases map to TRBD1. Germline V lookup: CDR1 SEHNR, CDR2 FQNEAQ (reference sequence). The V segment lost 5 bases and the J segment 4 bases; nucleotides outside the gene matches: 15. There are 18 residues in the CDR3.

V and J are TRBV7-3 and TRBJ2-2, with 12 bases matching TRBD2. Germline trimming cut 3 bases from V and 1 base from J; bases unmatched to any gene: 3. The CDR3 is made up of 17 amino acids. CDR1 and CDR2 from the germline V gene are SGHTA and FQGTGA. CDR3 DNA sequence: TGTGCCAGCAGCTTCCGACTAGCGGGGGTGAACACCGGGGAGCTGTTTTTT. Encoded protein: CASSFRLAGVNTGELFF.

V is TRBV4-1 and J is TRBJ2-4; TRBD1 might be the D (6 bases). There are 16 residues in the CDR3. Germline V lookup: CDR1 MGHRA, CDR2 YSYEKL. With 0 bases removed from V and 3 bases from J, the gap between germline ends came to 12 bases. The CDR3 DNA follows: TGCGCCAGCAGCCAAGAGGGGGCTGTGGGCAAAAACATTCAGTACTTC. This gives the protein CASSQEGAVGKNIQYF.